Described below is a single T cell receptor (beta chain) sequence and its context. Trimming cost V 4 bases and J 0 bases; bases outside gene matches: 7. The CDR3 has 16 amino acids. The V gene's germline CDR1 is SGDLS and CDR2 YYNGEE. Primers targeting TRAV and TRBV primed first-strand cDNA, covering alpha and beta chains. The authors amplified TCRs for 15 to 25 PCR cycles with a constant-region primer and a V-primer adapter. Amplification (by in vitro transcription) was performed on isolated mRNA. TCRdb reprocessed the reads with MiXCR, giving one entry per CDR3 protein. The sample contains more than 70,000 distinct CDR3 sequences, 20% to 25% of which appear only once. This specimen belongs to a study of low-dose radiotherapy and immunotherapy resistance in tumors. Time point indicated: after trial treatment. Treatment: LDRT plus nivolumab, ipilimumab, low-dose cyclophosphamide and aspirin (RACIN trial).

The chain carries TRBV9 and TRBJ2-3; 8 bases match TRBD1. The source is a female donor with ovarian cancer. The source material was PBMCs, sampled after low-dose radiotherapy plus immunotherapy. The CDR3 DNA is TGTGCCAGCAGCCCTGGGACAGGTCTCAGCACAGATACGCAGTATTTT. Amino acids: CASSPGTGLSTDTQYF.